The sequence of this T cell receptor (beta chain) was determined in a study of T cells after posttransplantation cyclophosphamide. This CDR3 is built from 12 residues. CDR1 is MDHEN, CDR2 SYDVKM, per germline. V was shortened by 7 bases and J by 1 base, with 7 bases between the two germline ends. Repertoires were generated with immunoSEQ multiplex PCR, while TCRdb's copy carries only in-frame clones and drops some. Of tens of thousands of clones in the sample, around 94% were seen once. The clonotype originates from a woman aged 25 to 39 in good health and a related stem cell transplant donor. The sample comprised PBMCs. V and J are TRBV28 and TRBJ1-1; D is uncertain. The CDR3 DNA reads TGTGCCAGCAACGCAGAGAACACTGAAGCTTTCTTT. Protein: CASNAENTEAFF.